A selection of T cell receptor beta chains follows, all from one sample in a study of beta chain features in type 1 diabetes. The data were produced by immunoSEQ multiplex PCR, yet TCRdb's version contains in-frame clones alone and is incomplete. Seen here are around 400,000 clones, over 9.5% observed once, and the top ten hold approximately 0.015%. Source material: naive CD4+ T cells from blood. The receptors originated from a man between 18 and 35 years old in good health. CDR3s include the opening cysteine and the closing phenylalanine or tryptophan. A D gene is named only where the DNA matches it firmly. Clone size is given for some rows only: seen once, a few or many times, or a class if the clone is expanded.

>TRBJ2-4|NA|TRBV6-5|TRBD1
TGTGCCAGCAGTTTGGGACAGCGCTTAGCCAAAAACATTCAGTACTTC
CASSLGQRLAKNIQYF
>TRBJ1-1|NA|TRBV19|TRBD1
TGTGCCAGTAGTATAAAACCGACAGGGCGCCGCGCTTTCTTT
CASSIKPTGRRAFF
>TRBJ1-1|few|TRBV20-1|NA
TGCAGTGCTAAGCGGAACACTGAAGCTTTCTTT
CSAKRNTEAFF
>TRBJ1-4|few|TRBV18|NA
TGTGCCAGCTCACCGTTATTCCGTGGGGTCGAGGGCGCAAAAGAAAAACTGTTTTTT
CASSPLFRGVEGAKEKLFF
>TRBJ2-5|few|TRBV11-3|NA
TGTGCCAGCAGCTTAAGAGCGGGCAGCCAAGAGACCCAGTACTTC
CASSLRAGSQETQYF
>TRBJ1-5|NA|TRBV7-2|NA
TGTGCCAGCAGCCAGACAGTGCAAACCGTGAAAAATCAGCCCCAGCATTTT
CASSQTVQTVKNQPQHF
>TRBJ2-1|few|TRBV11-3|NA
TGTGCCAGCAGCTTAGAAAACAGCAACAATGAGCAGTTCTTC
CASSLENSNNEQFF
>TRBJ2-7|few|TRBV5-6|NA
TGTGCCAGCAGCTTGGACAGATACGAGCAGTACTTC
CASSLDRYEQYF
>TRBJ2-7|once|TRBV27|TRBD1
TGTGCCAGCAGTCCTGGACAGGGCTCGTCTTGGCAGTACTTC
CASSPGQGSSWQYF
>TRBJ2-1|few|TRBV11-2|NA
TGTGCCAGCAGCTTAGAGGGTGGCCTCGGGAAGCAGTTCTTC
CASSLEGGLGKQFF
>TRBJ2-3|NA|TRBV15|TRBD2
TGTGCCACCAGGGTCGGTTTTCGGCTAGGTCGGGGAGGGGATACGCAGTATTTT
CATRVGFRLGRGGDTQYF
>TRBJ1-4|NA|TRBV25-1|NA
TGTGCCAGCACGAAGGAAGCGGACGATGAAAAACTGTTTTTT
CASTKEADDEKLFF
>TRBJ1-1|few|TRBV12-5|TRBD1
TGTGCTAGTGGCGTAGGACAGGACGGAAATACTGAAGCTTTCTTT
CASGVGQDGNTEAFF
>TRBJ1-2|few|TRBV5-6|NA
TGTGCCAGCAGCTTGGGAGAGGGCTACACCTTC
CASSLGEGYTF
>TRBJ2-7|NA|TRBV20-1|NA
TGCAGTGCTAACGGGGACGAGCAGTACTTC
CSANGDEQYF
>TRBJ2-7|NA|TRBV5-6|NA
TGTGCCAGCAGCTTGACTCGTAGCTCCTACGAGCAGTACTTC
CASSLTRSSYEQYF
>TRBJ1-5|few|TRBV6-1|NA
TGTGCCACCGGAGGCAATCAGCCCCAGCATTTT
CATGGNQPQHF
>TRBJ1-2|few|TRBV9|TRBD1
TGTGCCAGCAGCGAAGGACAGGGAGTTGTGTATGGCTACACCTTC
CASSEGQGVVYGYTF
>TRBJ2-7|few|TRBV6-6|TRBD1
TGTGCCAGCAGCCTAGACACAGGGGGATCTAGCTACGAGCAGTACTTC
CASSLDTGGSSYEQYF
>TRBJ1-2|few|TRBV29-1|NA
TGCAGCGGTTGGCAGGGTGATGGCTACACCTTC
CSGWQGDGYTF
>TRBJ2-7|few|TRBV6-5|NA
TGTGCCAGCAGTTACGGGGACTCTGCCGGGGCCTACGAGCAGTACTTC
CASSYGDSAGAYEQYF
>TRBJ2-7|few|TRBV28|TRBD2
TGTGCCAGCAGTTTATGGGCGGGACTAGCGGGTCGCTACGAGCAGTACTTC
CASSLWAGLAGRYEQYF
>TRBJ2-5|few|TRBV29-1|TRBD2
TGCAGCGTTGATCGGAGGGGAGGGGAGACCCAGTACTTC
CSVDRRGGETQYF
>TRBJ2-1|NA|TRBV18|TRBD2
TGTGCCAGCTCACCCTGGGGACTAGCGGGGGATGAGCAGTTCTTC
CASSPWGLAGDEQFF
>TRBJ2-7|few|TRBV6-1|NA
TGTGCCAGCAGGCCAGGGGTGGGGTACGAGCAGTACTTC
CASRPGVGYEQYF
>TRBJ2-3|few|TRBV19|TRBD2
TGTGCCAGTAAAGGTCCAACCTTAGCGGGAGGGACAGATACGCAGTATTTT
CASKGPTLAGGTDTQYF
>TRBJ2-2|NA|TRBV30|NA
TGTGCCTGGAGTGTAAGGAGGCAGGGGATAACCGGGGAGCTGTTTTTT
CAWSVRRQGITGELFF
>TRBJ2-4|few|TRBV7-9|NA
TGTGCCATACCGGTCGGAGCGAGGAACATTCAGTACTTC
CAIPVGARNIQYF
>TRBJ2-2|NA|TRBV7-9|NA
TGTGCCAGCAGCTTCGACAGTCCCGGGGAGCTGTTTTTT
CASSFDSPGELFF
>TRBJ1-1|NA|TRBV5-1|TRBD1
TGCGCCAGCAGCCTAGGATTATACCGACAGGGAGGTGTTGGCACTGAAGCTTTCTTT
CASSLGLYRQGGVGTEAFF
>TRBJ1-1|NA|TRBV18|TRBD1
TGTGCCAGCGACAGGGGGGGGCGAGGGACTGAAGCTTTCTTT
CASDRGGRGTEAFF
>TRBJ2-3|NA|TRBV2|TRBD1
TGTGCCAGCAGTGCAGAGACGGGACAGGGGGCGATTACGCAGTATTTT
CASSAETGQGAITQYF
>TRBJ2-5|few|TRBV7-2|TRBD2
TGTGCCAGCAGCCAAACCGGGACTAGCGGGAGCCCTGAGACCCAGTACTTC
CASSQTGTSGSPETQYF
>TRBJ1-2|few|TRBV7-2|NA
TGTGCCAGCAGCGATCCGGGAGACTATGGCTACACCTTC
CASSDPGDYGYTF
>TRBJ2-1|NA|TRBV5-1|TRBD2
TGCGCCAGCAGCACCGTCCTAGCGGGGGGGCTGAATGAGCAGTTCTTC
CASSTVLAGGLNEQFF
>TRBJ2-7|few|TRBV28|TRBD1
TGTGCCAGCAGTTTAGGGGGACAGGGCCACGAGCAGTACTTC
CASSLGGQGHEQYF
>TRBJ2-2|NA|TRBV6-7|NA
TGTGCCAGCAGCCCGGGTCGGGGAGCGTGGACCGGGGAGCTGTTTTTT
CASSPGRGAWTGELFF
>TRBJ2-1|NA|TRBV28|TRBD2
TGTGCCAGCAGCCCAGCGGGAGGCGGAGCGAATGAGCAGTTCTTC
CASSPAGGGANEQFF
>TRBJ2-3|NA|TRBV13|NA
TGTGCCAGCAGCTTGACTACCACAGATACGCAGTATTTT
CASSLTTTDTQYF
>TRBJ2-7|NA|TRBV30|NA
TGTGCCTGGAGTGTACCGGGACAGGGCGGGGGGGAGCAGTACTTC
CAWSVPGQGGGEQYF
>TRBJ2-2|few|TRBV15|NA
TGTGCCACCAGCCTGAGGTATTCCACCGGGGAGCTGTTTTTT
CATSLRYSTGELFF
>TRBJ2-1|NA|TRBV4-2|NA
TGTGCCAGCAGCCAAGACAGGGTGTCCTACAATGAGCAGTTCTTC
CASSQDRVSYNEQFF